The clone carrying this T cell receptor beta chain came up a few times. Antigen unknown. These data come from a study of CD8 T cells in ankylosing spondylitis. Study-wide findings and caveats: In ankylosing spondylitis blood, a motif of fewer than 10 highly homologous TCR beta variants appeared characteristic. Reportedly, significant enrichment of disease-linked clones occurred in matched ankylosing spondylitis synovial fluid.

The CDR3 totals 13 residues. The V end was cut by 3 bases, the J end by 5 bases, with 11 bases between. Germline values: CDR1 SGHRS, CDR2 YFSETQ. 5'-RACE, quantitative and with molecular barcodes, yielded the TCR beta libraries. TCRdb used MiXCR to reprocess the 5' RACE reads, holding one entry per CDR3 protein. Here the sample spans around 250,000 distinct CDR3 sequences, around a tenth being singletons. Specimen: blood, either unsorted or a sorted T cell fraction (not recorded which). The clonotype was recovered from a male donor with ankylosing spondylitis or in good health (not recorded which). The chain uses TRBV5-1 and TRBJ1-1; the D gene is possibly TRBD1 (6 bases). CDR3 residues: CASSSPQGTEAFF. The DNA of the CDR3 is TGCGCCAGCAGCTCACCACAGGGAACTGAAGCTTTCTTT. The variable domain in full, completed from reference TRBV5-1 and TRBJ1-1, reads KAGVTQTPRYLIKTRGQQVTLSCSPISGHRSVSWYQQTPGQGLQFLFEYFSETQRNKGNFPGRFSGRQFSNSRSEMNVSTLELGDSALYLCASSSPQGTEAFFGQGTRLTVV.